This TCR beta chain was observed in a study of cytomegalovirus exposure and HLA in healthy donors. Primers included in the PCR were 60 Vbeta and 13 Jbeta primers. Generated by immunoSEQ multiplex PCR, the TCRdb table keeps only in-frame clones and is missing some. The data show approximately 160,000 clones, around four fifths seen once. As to this clone: The antigen is undetermined.

The study's findings and limits: The productive fraction for most TCR beta V segments was about 87% or about 30% in an earlier analysis. Rare TCR sequences dominated, though some public TCRs recurred in many donors.

Per germline, CDR1 GTSNPN and CDR2 SVGIG (reference sequence). The V and J ends lost 1 base and 1 base, in that order; junction bases with no gene match: 2. This CDR3 comprises 15 residues. Sequenced material: PBMCs. The chain uses TRBV30 and TRBJ2-3; 10 bases are shared with TRBD2. The source is a girl aged 2 to 10 in good health and CMV-seropositive. The CDR3 DNA sequence: TGTGCCTGGAGTGCCGGGACTAGCGGCACAGATACGCAGTATTTT. Amino acids: CAWSAGTSGTDTQYF.